This TCR beta chain was captured in a study of radiotherapy plus CTLA-4 blockade in lung cancer. Clones were sequenced by immunoSEQ multiplex PCR, and TCRdb holds only the in-frame ones, with some missing. This sample has about 45,000 clones, with about 72% found just once. This CDR3 has 13 residues. The material was peripheral blood, obtained from a patient treated with radiotherapy plus ipilimumab. The clonotype was recovered from a human donor with non-small cell lung cancer who had stable disease on radiotherapy plus ipilimumab. The chain couples TRBV21-1 to TRBJ1-1; TRBD1, the D gene given by the table, was not confirmed from the DNA. TRBV21-1 is marked as a pseudogene. CDR3 amino acids: CATQDSGNTEAFF. CDR3 DNA sequence: TGTGCTACACAGGATTCCGGGAACACTGAAGCTTTCTTT.